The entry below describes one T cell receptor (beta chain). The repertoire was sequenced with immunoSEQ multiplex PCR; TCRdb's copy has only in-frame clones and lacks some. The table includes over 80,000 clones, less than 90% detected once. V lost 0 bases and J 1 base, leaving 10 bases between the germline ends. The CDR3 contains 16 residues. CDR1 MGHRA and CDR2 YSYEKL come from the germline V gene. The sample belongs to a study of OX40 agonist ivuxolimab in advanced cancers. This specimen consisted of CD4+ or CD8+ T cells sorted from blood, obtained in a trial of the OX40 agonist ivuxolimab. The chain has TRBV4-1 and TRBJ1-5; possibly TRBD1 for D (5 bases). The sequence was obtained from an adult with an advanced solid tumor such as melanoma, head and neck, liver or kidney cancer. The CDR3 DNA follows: TGCGCCAGCAGCCAAGATGTGACAGTCAGCAATCAGCCCCAGCATTTT. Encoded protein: CASSQDVTVSNQPQHF.